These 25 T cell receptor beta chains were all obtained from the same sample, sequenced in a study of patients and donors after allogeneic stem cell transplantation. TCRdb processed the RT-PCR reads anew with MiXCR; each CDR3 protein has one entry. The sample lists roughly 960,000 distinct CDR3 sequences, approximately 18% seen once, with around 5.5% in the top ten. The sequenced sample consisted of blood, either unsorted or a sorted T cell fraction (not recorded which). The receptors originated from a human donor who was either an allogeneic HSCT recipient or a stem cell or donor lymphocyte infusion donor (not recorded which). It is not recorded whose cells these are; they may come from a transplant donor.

CDR3 in amino acids: CASTATSGRGGELFF. The CDR3 DNA sequence: TGTGCCAGCACCGCGACTAGCGGGAGAGGAGGGGAGCTGTTTTTT. J is TRBJ2-2 and V is TRBV3-1, with 12 bases aligning to TRBD2. The CDR3 is 15 amino acids. V lost 7 bases to trimming and J lost 8 bases; unmatched junction nucleotides: 8. The V gene's germline CDR1 is LGHDT and CDR2 YNNKEL (reference sequence).

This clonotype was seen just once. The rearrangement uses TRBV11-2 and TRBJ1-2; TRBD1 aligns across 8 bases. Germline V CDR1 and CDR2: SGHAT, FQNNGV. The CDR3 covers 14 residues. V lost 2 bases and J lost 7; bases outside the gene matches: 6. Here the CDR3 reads CASSLKQGGSGYTF. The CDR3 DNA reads TGTGCCAGCAGCTTAAAACAGGGGGGAAGTGGCTACACCTTC.

DNA of the CDR3: TGTGCCAGCTCACCGCGCCAGACAGGGGGCCGATACGAGCAGTACTTC. This sequence encodes CASSPRQTGGRYEQYF. The genes are TRBV18 and TRBJ2-7, with 10 bases lining up with TRBD1. Germline values: CDR1 KGHSH, CDR2 LQKENI. CDR3 length: 16 amino acids. With V trimmed by 3 bases and J by 4 bases, 9 bases remained unmatched. Looking up the rest from reference TRBV18 and TRBJ2-7 gives the full variable domain: NAGVMQNPRHLVRRRGQEARLRCSPMKGHSHVYWYRQLPEEGLKFMVYLQKENIIDESGMPKERFSAEFPKEGPSILRIQQVVRGDSAAYFCASSPRQTGGRYEQYFGPGTRLTVT.

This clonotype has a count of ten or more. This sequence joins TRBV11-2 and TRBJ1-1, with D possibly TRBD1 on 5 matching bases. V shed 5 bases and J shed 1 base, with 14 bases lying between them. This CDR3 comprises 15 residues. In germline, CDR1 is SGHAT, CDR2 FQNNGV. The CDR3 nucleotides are TGTGCCAGCAGCCCTGGGACTAAGCCGAACACTGAAGCTTTCTTT. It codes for CASSPGTKPNTEAFF.

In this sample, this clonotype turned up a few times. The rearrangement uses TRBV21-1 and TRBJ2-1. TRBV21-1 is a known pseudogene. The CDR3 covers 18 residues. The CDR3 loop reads CASSPDGEDAAAHNEQFF. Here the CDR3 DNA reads TGTGCCAGCAGCCCCGATGGTGAGGACGCCGCGGCTCACAATGAGCAGTTCTTC.

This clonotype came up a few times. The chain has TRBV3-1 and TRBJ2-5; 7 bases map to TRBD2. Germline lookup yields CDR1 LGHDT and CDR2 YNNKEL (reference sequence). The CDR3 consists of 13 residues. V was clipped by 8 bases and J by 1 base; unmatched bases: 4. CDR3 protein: CASRAGVQETQYF. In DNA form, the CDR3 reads TGTGCCAGCCGGGCGGGGGTCCAAGAGACCCAGTACTTC.

For the CDR3, the DNA is TGCAGTGCTAGAGATGGGAAGCAGAACACCGGGGAGCTGTTTTTT. As protein: CSARDGKQNTGELFF. The genes are TRBV20-1 and TRBJ2-2; D gene uncertain. The CDR3 loop spans 15 amino acids. The germline V gene encodes CDR1 DFQATT and CDR2 SNEGSKA (reference sequence). Trimming pared 0 bases from V and 1 base from J, leaving 9 bases between.

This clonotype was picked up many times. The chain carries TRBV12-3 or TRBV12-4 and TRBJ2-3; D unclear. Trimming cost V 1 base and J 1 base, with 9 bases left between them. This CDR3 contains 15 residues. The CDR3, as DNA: TGTGCCAGCAGTTTAGAGGCAGCCCGCACAGATACGCAGTATTTT. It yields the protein CASSLEAARTDTQYF.

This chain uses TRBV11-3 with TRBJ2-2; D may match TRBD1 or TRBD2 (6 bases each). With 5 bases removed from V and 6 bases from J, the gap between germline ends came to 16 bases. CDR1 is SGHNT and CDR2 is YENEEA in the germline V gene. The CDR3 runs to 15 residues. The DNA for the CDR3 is TGTGCCAGCAGCCTACGGGGGCCCTTCCCCGGGGAGCTGTTTTTT. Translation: CASSLRGPFPGELFF.

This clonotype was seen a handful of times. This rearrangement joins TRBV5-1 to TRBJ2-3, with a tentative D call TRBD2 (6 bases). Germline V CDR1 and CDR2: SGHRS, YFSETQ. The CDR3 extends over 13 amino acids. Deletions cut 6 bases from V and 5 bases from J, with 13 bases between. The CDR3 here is CASKPSEEDTQYF. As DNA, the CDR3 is TGCGCCAGCAAGCCTAGCGAAGAAGATACGCAGTATTTT.

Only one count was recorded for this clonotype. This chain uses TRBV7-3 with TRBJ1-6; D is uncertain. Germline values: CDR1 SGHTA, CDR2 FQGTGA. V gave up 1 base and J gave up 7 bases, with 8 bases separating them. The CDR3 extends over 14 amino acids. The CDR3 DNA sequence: TGTGCCAGCAGCTTAAAAAAAGGGAATTCACCCCTCCACTTT. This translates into CASSLKKGNSPLHF.

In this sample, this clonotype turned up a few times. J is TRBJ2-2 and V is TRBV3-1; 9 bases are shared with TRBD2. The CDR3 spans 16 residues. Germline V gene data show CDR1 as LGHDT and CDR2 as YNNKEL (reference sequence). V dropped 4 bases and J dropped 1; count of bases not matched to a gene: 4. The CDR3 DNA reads TGTGCCAGCAGCCTCGGACTAGCGAAGAACACCGGGGAGCTGTTTTTT. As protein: CASSLGLAKNTGELFF.

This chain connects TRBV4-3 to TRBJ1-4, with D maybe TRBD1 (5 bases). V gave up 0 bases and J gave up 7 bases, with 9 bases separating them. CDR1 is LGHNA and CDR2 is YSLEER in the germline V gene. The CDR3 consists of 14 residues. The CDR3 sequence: CASSQESGGEKLFF. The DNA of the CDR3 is TGCGCCAGCAGCCAAGAATCCGGGGGTGAAAAACTGTTTTTT.

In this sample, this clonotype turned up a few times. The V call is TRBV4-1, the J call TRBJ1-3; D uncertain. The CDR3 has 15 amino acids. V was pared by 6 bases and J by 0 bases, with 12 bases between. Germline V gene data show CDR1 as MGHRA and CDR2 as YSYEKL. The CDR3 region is CASSLLVASGNTIYF. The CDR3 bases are TGCGCCAGCAGTCTCCTGGTCGCCTCTGGAAACACCATATATTTT.

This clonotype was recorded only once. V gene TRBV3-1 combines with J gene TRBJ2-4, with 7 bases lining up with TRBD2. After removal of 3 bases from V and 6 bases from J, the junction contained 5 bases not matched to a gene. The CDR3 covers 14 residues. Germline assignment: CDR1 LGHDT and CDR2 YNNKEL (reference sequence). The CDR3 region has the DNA TGTGCCAGCAGCCAGCCAGAGCGGGGAAACATTCAGTACTTC. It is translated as CASSQPERGNIQYF.

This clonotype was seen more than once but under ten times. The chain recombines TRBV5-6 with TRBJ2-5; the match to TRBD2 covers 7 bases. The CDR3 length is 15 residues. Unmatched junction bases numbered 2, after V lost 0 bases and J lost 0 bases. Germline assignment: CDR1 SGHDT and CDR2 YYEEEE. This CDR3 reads CASSLAGTNQETQYF. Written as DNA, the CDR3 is TGTGCCAGCAGCTTGGCGGGGACTAACCAAGAGACCCAGTACTTC.

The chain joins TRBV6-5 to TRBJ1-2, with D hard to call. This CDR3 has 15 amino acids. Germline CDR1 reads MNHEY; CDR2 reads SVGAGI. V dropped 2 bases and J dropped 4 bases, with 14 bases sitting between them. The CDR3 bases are TGTGCCAGCAGTTACGACGAGAGGCTCTCCTATGGCTACACCTTC. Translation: CASSYDERLSYGYTF.

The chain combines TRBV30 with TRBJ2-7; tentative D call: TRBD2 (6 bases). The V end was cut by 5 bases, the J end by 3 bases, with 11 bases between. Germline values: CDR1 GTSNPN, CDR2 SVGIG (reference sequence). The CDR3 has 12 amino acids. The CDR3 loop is CAWGGLGYEQYF. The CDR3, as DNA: TGTGCCTGGGGGGGACTCGGCTACGAGCAGTACTTC.

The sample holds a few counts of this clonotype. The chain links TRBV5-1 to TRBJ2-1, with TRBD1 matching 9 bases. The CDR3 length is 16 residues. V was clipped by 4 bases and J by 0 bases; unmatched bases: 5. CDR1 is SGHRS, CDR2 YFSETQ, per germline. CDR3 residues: CASSAGTGSSYNEQFF. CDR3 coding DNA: TGCGCCAGCAGCGCAGGGACAGGGAGCTCCTACAATGAGCAGTTCTTC.

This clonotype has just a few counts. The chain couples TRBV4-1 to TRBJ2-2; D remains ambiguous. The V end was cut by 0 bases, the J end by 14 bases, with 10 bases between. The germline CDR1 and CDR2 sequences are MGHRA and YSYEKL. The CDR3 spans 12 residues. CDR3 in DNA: TGCGCCAGCAGCCAAGATCGAAGGGCCCTGTTTTTT. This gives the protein CASSQDRRALFF.

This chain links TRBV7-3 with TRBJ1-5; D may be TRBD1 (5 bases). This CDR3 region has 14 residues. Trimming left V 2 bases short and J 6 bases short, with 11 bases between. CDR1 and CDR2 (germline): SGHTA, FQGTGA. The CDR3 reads CASSLQGTVQPQHF. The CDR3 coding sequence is TGTGCCAGCAGCTTACAGGGTACCGTTCAGCCCCAGCATTTT.

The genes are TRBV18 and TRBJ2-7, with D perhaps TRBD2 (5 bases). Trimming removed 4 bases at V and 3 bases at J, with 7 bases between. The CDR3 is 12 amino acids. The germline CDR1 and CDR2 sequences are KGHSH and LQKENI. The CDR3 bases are TGTGCCAGCTCACGGACTTTCTACGAGCAGTACTTC. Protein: CASSRTFYEQYF.

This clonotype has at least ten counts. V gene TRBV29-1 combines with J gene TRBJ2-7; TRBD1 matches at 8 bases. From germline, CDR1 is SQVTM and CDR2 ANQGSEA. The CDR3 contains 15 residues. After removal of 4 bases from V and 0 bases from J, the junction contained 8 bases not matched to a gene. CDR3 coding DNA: TGCAGCGTTGCTTTGCAGGGGGCATACTCCTACGAGCAGTACTTC. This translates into CSVALQGAYSYEQYF.

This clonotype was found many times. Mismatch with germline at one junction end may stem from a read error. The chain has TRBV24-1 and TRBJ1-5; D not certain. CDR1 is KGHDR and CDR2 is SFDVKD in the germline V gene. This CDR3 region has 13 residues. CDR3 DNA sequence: TGTGCCACCAGTGCTTTGGGAGGGCAGCCCCAGCATTTT. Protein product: CATSALGGQPQHF.

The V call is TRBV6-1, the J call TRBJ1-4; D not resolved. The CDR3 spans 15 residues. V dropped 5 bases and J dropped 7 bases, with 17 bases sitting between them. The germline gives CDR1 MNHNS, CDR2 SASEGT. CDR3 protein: CASSPRTFGSEKLFF. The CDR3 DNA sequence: TGTGCCAGCAGTCCCCGGACCTTTGGAAGTGAAAAACTGTTTTTT.